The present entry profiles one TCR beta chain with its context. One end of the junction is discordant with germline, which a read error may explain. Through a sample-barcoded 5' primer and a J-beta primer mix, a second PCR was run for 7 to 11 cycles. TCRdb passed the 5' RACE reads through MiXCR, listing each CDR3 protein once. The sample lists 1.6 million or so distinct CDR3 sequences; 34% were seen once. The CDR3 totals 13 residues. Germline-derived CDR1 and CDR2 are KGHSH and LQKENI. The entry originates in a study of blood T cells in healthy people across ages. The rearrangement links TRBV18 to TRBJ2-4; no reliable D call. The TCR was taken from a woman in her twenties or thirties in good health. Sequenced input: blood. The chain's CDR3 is CTSSPPAINIQYF. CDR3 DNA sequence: TGTACCAGCTCACCACCCGCAATAAACATTCAGTACTTC. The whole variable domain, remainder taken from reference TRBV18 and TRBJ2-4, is NAGVMQNPRHLVRRRGQEARLRCSPMKGHSHVYWYRQLPEEGLKFMVYLQKENIIDESGMPKERFSAEFPKEGPSILRIQQVVRGDSAAYFCTSSPPAINIQYFGAGTRLSVL.